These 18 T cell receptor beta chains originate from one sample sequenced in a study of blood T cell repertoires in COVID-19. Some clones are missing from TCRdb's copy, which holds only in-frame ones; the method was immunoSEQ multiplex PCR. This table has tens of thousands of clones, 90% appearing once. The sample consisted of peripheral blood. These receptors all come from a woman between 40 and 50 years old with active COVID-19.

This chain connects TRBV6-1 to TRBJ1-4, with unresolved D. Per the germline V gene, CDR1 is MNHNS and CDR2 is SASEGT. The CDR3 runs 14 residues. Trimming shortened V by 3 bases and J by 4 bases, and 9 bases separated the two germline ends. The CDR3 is CASSDSSYNEKLFF. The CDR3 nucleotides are TGTGCCAGCAGTGATTCGAGCTATAATGAAAAACTGTTTTTT.

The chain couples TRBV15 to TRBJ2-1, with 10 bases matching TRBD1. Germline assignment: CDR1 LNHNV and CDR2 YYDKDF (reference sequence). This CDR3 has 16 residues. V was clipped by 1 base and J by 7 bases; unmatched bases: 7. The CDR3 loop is CATSRGGTGAGNEQFF. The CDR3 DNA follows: TGTGCCACCAGCAGAGGTGGGACAGGGGCTGGGAATGAGCAGTTCTTC.

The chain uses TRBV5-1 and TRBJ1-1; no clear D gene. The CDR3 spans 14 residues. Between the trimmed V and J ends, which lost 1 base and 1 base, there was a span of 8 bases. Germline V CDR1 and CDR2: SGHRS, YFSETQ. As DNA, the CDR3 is TGCGCCAGCAGCTTGTTACAGACGAACACTGAAGCTTTCTTT. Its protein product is CASSLLQTNTEAFF.

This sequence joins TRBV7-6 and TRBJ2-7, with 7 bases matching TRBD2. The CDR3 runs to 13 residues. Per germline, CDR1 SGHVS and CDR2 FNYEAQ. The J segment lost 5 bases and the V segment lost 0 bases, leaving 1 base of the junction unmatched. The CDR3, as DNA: TGTGCCAGCAGCTTAGCGGCGGGGGACGAGCAGTACTTC. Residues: CASSLAAGDEQYF.

The CDR3 nucleotides are TGCAGCGTGGACAGGGGGTTCGACTATGGCTACACCTTC. Protein sequence: CSVDRGFDYGYTF. The chain uses TRBV29-1 and TRBJ1-2, with TRBD1 matching 10 bases. This CDR3 is 13 amino acids long. J was trimmed by 3 bases and V by 6 bases; bases with no gene match: 4. Germline CDR1 and CDR2: SQVTM and ANQGSEA.

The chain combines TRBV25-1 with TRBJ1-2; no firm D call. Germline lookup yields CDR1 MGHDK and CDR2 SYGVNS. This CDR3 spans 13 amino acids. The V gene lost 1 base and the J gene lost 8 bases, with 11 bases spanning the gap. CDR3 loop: CASSESREAGYTF. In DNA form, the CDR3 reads TGTGCCAGCAGTGAATCGCGGGAGGCGGGCTACACCTTC.

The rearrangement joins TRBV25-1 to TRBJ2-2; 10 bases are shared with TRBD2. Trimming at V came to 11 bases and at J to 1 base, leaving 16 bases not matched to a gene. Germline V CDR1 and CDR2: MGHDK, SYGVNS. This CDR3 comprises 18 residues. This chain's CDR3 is CAPGLAGAPGRNTGELFF. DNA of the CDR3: TGTGCCCCCGGGCTAGCGGGGGCCCCGGGTCGGAACACCGGGGAGCTGTTTTTT.

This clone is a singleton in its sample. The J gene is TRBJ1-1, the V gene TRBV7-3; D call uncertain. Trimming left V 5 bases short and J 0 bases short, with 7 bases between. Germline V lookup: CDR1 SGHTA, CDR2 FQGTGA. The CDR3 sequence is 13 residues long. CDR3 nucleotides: TGTGCCAGCAGCGTAGAGATGAACACTGAAGCTTTCTTT. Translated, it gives CASSVEMNTEAFF.

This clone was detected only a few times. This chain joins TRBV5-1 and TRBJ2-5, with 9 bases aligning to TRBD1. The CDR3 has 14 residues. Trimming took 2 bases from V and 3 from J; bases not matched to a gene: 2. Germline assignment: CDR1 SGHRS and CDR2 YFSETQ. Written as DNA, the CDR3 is TGCGCCAGCAGCTTATGGACAGGGGAAGAGACCCAGTACTTC. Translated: CASSLWTGEETQYF.

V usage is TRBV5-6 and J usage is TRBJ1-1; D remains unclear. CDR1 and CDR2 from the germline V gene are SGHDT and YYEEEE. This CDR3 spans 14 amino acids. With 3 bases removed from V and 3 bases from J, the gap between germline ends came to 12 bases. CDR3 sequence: CASSSVSVYTEAFF. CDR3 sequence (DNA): TGTGCCAGCAGCTCCGTCTCGGTATACACTGAAGCTTTCTTT.

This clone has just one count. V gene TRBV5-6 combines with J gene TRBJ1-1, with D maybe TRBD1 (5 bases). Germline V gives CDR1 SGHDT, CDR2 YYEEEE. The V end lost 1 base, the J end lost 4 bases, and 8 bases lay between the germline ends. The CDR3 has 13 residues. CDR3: CASSLPGSTEAFF. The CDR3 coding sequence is TGTGCCAGCAGCTTGCCAGGGTCCACTGAAGCTTTCTTT.

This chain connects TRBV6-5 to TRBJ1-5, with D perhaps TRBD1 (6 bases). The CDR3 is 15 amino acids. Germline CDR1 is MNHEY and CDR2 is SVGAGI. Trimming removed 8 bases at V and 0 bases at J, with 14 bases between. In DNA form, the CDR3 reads TGTGCCAGCCAATACAGGGAGCTTAGCAATCAGCCCCAGCATTTT. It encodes CASQYRELSNQPQHF.

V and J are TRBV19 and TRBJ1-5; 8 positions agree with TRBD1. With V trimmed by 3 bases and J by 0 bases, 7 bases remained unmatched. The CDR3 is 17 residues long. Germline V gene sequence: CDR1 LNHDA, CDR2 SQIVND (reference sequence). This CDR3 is CASSIGTGLYSNQPQHF. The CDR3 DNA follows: TGTGCCAGTAGTATCGGGACAGGTCTTTATAGCAATCAGCCCCAGCATTTT.

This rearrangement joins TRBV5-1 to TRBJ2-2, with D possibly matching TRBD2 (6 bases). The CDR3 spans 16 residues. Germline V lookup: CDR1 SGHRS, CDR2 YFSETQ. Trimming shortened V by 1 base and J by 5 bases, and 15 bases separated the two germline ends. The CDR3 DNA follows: TGCGCCAGCAGCTTGAAGCCGGGAAGCGGGACCGGGGAGCTGTTTTTT. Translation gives CASSLKPGSGTGELFF.

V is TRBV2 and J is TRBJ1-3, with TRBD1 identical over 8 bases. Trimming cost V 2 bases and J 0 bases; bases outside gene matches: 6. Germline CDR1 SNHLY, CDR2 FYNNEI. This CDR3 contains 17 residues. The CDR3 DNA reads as TGTGCCAGCAGTGAAAGGGACAGGCCATTCTCTGGAAACACCATATATTTT. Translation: CASSERDRPFSGNTIYF.

CDR3 in amino acids: CASSLGLAGVTQASANTGELFF. CDR3 DNA sequence: TGTGCCAGCAGCCTGGGACTAGCGGGGGTCACCCAAGCGTCCGCGAACACCGGGGAGCTGTTTTTT. The J gene is TRBJ2-2, the V gene TRBV3-1 (or the pseudogene TRBV3-2); TRBD2 matches at 14 bases. Germline-derived CDR1 and CDR2 are LGHDT and YNNKEL (reference sequence). V was clipped by 4 bases and J by 0 bases; unmatched bases: 16. CDR3 size: 22 residues.

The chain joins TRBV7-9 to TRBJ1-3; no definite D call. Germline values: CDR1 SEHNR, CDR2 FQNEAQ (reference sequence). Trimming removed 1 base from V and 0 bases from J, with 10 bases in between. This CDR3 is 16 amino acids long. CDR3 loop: CASSLGAIFSGNTIYF. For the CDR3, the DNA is TGTGCCAGCAGCTTAGGCGCAATATTCTCTGGAAACACCATATATTTT. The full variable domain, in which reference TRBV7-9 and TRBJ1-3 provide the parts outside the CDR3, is DTGVSQNPRHKITKRGQNVTFRCDPISEHNRLYWYRQTLGQGPEFLTYFQNEAQLEKSRLLSDRFSAERPKGSFSTLEIQRTEQGDSAMYLCASSLGAIFSGNTIYFGEGSWLTVV.

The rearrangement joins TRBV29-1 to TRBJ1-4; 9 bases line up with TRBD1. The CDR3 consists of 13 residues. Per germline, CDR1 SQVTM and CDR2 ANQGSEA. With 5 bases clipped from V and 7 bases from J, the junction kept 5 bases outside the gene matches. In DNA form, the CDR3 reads TGCAGCGTTACGGGACAGGGAGGTGAAAAACTGTTTTTT. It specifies CSVTGQGGEKLFF.